The following is a T cell receptor (beta chain) sequence with its context. The same CDR3 also results from other DNA sequences found in this sample. Described treatment: preoperative locoregional IRX-2 cytokine immunotherapy. Patients received preoperative, locoregional IRX-2 cytokine immunotherapy in a phase Ib study. The sample is drawn from a study of preoperative IRX-2 immunotherapy in early breast cancer. Trimming shortened V by 7 bases and J by 6 bases, and 10 bases separated the two germline ends. The CDR3 spans 11 residues. The table came from immunoSEQ multiplex PCR; TCRdb's copy has only in-frame clones and leaves some out. The sample records 35,000 to 40,000 clones, roughly four fifths being singletons.

The material was lymph node tissue, obtained after IRX-2 immunotherapy. The sequence came from a human donor with breast cancer. The chain couples TRBV6-7 to TRBJ2-7; no firm D call. TRBV6-7 qualifies as an ORF whose function is uncertain. CDR3 coding DNA: TGTGCCAGCACCCAAGGCACCGAGCAGTACTTC. Amino acids: CASTQGTEQYF.